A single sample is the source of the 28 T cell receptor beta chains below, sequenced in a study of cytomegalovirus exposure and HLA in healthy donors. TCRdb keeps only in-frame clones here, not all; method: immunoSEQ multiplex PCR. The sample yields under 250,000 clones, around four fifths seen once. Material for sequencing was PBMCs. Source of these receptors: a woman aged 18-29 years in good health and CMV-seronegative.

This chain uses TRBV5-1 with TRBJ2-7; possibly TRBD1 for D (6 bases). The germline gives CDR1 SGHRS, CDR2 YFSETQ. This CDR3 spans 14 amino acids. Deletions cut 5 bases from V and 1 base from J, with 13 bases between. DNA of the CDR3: TGCGCCAGCAGTTCGGACAGCGCTTCCTACGAGCAGTACTTC. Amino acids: CASSSDSASYEQYF.

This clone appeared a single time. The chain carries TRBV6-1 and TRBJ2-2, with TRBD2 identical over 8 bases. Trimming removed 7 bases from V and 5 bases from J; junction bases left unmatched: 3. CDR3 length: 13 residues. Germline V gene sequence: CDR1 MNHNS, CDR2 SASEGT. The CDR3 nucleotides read TGTGCCAGCACCGCGGGGGGAACCGGGGAGCTGTTTTTT. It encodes CASTAGGTGELFF.

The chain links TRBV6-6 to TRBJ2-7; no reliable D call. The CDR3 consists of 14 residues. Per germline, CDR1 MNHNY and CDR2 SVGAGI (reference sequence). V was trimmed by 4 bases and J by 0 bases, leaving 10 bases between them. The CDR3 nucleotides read TGTGCCAGCAGTTCAGGAGAAAGCTCCTACGAGCAGTACTTC. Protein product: CASSSGESSYEQYF.

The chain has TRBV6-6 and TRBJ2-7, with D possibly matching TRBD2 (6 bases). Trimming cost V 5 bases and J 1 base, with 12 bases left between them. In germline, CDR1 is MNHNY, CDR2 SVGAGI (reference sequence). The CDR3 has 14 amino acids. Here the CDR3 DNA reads TGTGCCAGCAGTCCTCGGGACTTGTCCTACGAGCAGTACTTC. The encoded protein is CASSPRDLSYEQYF.

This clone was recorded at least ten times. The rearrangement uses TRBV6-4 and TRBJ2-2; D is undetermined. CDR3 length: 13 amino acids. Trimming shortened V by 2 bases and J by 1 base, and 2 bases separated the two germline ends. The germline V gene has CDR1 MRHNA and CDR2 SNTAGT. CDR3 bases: TGTGCCAGCAGTGACGGGAACACCGGGGAGCTGTTTTTT. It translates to CASSDGNTGELFF.

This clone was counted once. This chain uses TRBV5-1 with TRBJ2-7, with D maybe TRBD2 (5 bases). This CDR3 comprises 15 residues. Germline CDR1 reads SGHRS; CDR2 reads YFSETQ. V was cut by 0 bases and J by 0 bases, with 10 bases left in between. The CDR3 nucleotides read TGCGCCAGCAGCTTGGGACTACCTAGCTCCTACGAGCAGTACTTC. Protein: CASSLGLPSSYEQYF. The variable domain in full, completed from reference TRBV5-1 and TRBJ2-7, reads KAGVTQTPRYLIKTRGQQVTLSCSPISGHRSVSWYQQTPGQGLQFLFEYFSETQRNKGNFPGRFSGRQFSNSRSEMNVSTLELGDSALYLCASSLGLPSSYEQYFGPGTRLTVT.

In nucleotides, the CDR3 is TGTGCCAGCAGCTTGGGTATACGGGGGCCCTACAATGAGCAGTTCTTC. It encodes CASSLGIRGPYNEQFF. J is TRBJ2-1 and V is TRBV7-8; D tentatively reads TRBD1 or TRBD2 (6 bases each). This CDR3 comprises 16 residues. The V and J ends lost 3 bases and 2 bases respectively, with 14 bases between them. Germline CDR1 is SGHVS and CDR2 is FQNEAQ.

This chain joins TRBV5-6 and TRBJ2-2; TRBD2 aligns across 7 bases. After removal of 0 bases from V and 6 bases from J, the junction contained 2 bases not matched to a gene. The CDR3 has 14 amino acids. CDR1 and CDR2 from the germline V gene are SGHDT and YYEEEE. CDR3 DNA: TGTGCCAGCAGCTTGGGACTAGCCCCCGGGGAGCTGTTTTTT. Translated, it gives CASSLGLAPGELFF.

The CDR3 DNA reads TGTGCCAGCAGCGTAGGGGGTTCTAGTGAGCAGTTCTTC. Protein product: CASSVGGSSEQFF. The chain employs TRBV9 and TRBJ2-1; D uncertain. The CDR3 has 13 amino acids. Looked up from germline, CDR1 is SGDLS and CDR2 is YYNGEE. The ends were cut back, 0 bases at V and 9 bases at J, with 10 bases in the middle.

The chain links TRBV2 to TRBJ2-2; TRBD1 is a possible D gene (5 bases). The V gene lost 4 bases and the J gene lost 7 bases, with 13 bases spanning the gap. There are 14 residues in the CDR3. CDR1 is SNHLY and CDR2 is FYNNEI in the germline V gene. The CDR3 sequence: CASSAQGTGGELFF. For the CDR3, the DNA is TGTGCCAGCAGTGCTCAGGGTACTGGCGGGGAGCTGTTTTTT.

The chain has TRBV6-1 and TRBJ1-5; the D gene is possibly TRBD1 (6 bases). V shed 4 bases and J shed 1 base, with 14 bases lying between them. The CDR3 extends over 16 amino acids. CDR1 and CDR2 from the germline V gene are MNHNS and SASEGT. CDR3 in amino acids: CASSAEGGFSNQPQHF. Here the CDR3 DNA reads TGTGCCAGCAGTGCAGAGGGGGGATTCAGCAATCAGCCCCAGCATTTT.

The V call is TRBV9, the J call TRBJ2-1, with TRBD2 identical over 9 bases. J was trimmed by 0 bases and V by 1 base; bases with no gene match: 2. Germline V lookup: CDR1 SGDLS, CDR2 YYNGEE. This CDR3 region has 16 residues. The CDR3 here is CASSVSSGISYNEQFF. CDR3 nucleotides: TGTGCCAGCAGCGTATCTAGCGGGATCTCCTACAATGAGCAGTTCTTC.

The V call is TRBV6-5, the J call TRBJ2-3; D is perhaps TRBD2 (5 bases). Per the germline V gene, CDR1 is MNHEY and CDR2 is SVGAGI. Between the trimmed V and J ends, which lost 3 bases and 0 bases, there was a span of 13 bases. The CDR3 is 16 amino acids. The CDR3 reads CASSYRSGGSTDTQYF. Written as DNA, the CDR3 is TGTGCCAGCAGTTATCGATCGGGCGGGAGCACAGATACGCAGTATTTT.

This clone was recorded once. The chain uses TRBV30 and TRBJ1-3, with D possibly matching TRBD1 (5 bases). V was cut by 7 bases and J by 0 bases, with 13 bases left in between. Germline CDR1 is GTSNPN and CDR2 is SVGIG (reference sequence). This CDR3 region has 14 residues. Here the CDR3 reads CASRSGGSGNTIYF. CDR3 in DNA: TGTGCCTCCCGGAGTGGGGGCTCTGGAAACACCATATATTTT. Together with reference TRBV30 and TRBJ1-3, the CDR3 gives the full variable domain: SQTIHQWPATLVQPVGSPLSLECTVEGTSNPNLYWYRQAAGRGLQLLFYSVGIGQISSEVPQNLSASRPQDRQFILSSKKLLLSDSGFYLCASRSGGSGNTIYFGEGSWLTVV.

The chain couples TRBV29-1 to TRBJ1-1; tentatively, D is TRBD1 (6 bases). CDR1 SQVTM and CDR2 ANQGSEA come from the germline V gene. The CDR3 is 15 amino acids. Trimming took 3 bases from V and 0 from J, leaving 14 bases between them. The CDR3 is CSVDTVGGVNTEAFF. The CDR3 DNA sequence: TGCAGCGTTGACACTGTGGGGGGCGTGAACACTGAAGCTTTCTTT.

CDR3 region: CASRRTSPTDTQYF. The CDR3 DNA follows: TGCGCCAGCAGACGGACTAGCCCCACAGATACGCAGTATTTT. The chain employs TRBV5-1 and TRBJ2-3; 8 positions agree with TRBD2. The CDR3 contains 14 residues. Germline V lookup: CDR1 SGHRS, CDR2 YFSETQ. With V trimmed by 5 bases and J by 2 bases, 4 bases remained unmatched.

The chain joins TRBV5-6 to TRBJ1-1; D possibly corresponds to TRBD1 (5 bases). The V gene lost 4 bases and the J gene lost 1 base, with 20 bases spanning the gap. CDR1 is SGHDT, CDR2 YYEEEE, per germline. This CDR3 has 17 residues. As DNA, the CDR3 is TGTGCCAGCAGCCTAACATTGGGGGGGAAGCAGAACACTGAAGCTTTCTTT. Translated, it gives CASSLTLGGKQNTEAFF. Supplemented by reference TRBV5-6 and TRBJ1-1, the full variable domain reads DAGVTQSPTHLIKTRGQQVTLRCSPKSGHDTVSWYQQALGQGPQFIFQYYEEEERQRGNFPDRFSGHQFPNYSSELNVNALLLGDSALYLCASSLTLGGKQNTEAFFGQGTRLTVV.

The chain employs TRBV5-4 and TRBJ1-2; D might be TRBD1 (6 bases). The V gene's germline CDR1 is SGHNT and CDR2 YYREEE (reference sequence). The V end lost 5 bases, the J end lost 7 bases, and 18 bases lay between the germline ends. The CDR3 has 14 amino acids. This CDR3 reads CASSYGTSRSGYTF. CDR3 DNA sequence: TGTGCCAGCAGTTACGGGACATCTAGGTCTGGCTACACCTTC.

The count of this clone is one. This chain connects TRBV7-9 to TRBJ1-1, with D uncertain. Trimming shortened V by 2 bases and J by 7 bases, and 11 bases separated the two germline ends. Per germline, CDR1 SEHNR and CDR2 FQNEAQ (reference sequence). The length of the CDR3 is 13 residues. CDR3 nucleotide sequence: TGTGCCAGCAGCTTAATCTTGGGGTTTGAAGCTTTCTTT. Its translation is CASSLILGFEAFF. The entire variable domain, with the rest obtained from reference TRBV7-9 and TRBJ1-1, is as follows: DTGVSQNPRHKITKRGQNVTFRCDPISEHNRLYWYRQTLGQGPEFLTYFQNEAQLEKSRLLSDRFSAERPKGSFSTLEIQRTEQGDSAMYLCASSLILGFEAFFGQGTRLTVV.

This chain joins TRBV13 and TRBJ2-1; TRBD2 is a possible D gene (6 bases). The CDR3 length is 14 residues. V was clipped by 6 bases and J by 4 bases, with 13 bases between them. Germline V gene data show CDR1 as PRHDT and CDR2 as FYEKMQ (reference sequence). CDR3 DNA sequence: TGTGCCAGCAGAGTAGGAGGGATTTACAATGAGCAGTTCTTC. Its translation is CASRVGGIYNEQFF.

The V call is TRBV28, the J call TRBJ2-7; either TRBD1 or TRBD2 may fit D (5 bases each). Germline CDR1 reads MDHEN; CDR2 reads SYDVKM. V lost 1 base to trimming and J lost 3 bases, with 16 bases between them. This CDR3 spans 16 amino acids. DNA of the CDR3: TGTGCCAGCAGTTTATACCCCGGGGACCGAGACTACGAGCAGTACTTC. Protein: CASSLYPGDRDYEQYF.

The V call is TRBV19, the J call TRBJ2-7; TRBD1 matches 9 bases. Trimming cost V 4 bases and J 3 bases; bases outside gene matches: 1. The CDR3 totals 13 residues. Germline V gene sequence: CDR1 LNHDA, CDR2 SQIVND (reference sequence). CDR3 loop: CASSRQGGYEQYF. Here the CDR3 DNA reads TGTGCCAGTAGTAGACAGGGGGGCTACGAGCAGTACTTC.

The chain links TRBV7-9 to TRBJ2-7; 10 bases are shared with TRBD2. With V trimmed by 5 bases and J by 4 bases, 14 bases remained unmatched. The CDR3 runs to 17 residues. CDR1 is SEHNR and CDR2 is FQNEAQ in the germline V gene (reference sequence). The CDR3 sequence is CASSEGVASGGVYEQYF. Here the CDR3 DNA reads TGTGCCAGCAGCGAAGGCGTGGCTAGCGGGGGAGTATACGAGCAGTACTTC.

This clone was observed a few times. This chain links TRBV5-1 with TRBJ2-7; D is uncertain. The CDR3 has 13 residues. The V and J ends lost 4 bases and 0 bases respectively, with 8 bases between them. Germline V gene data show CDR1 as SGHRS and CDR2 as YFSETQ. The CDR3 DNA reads TGCGCCAGCAGCGCGTGGGGCTCCTACGAGCAGTACTTC. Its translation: CASSAWGSYEQYF.

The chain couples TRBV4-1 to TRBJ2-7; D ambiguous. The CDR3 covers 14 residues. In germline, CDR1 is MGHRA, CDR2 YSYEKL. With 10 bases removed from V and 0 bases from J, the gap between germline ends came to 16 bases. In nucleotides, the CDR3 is TGCGCCAAGCAATTAATTCCTCCCTCCTACGAGCAGTACTTC. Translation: CAKQLIPPSYEQYF.

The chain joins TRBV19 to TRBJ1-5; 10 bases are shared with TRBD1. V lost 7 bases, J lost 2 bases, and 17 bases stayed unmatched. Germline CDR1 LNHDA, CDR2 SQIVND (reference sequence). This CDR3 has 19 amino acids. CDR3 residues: CASTPSGTGAGRGNQPQHF. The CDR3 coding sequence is TGTGCCAGTACCCCCTCCGGGACAGGGGCCGGACGGGGCAATCAGCCCCAGCATTTT.

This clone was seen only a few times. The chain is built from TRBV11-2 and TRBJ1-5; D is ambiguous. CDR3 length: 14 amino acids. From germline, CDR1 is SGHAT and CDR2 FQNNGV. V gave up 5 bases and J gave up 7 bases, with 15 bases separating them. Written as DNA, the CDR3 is TGTGCCAGCAGCGTAAAAGGCGAGGGACAGCCCCAGCATTTT. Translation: CASSVKGEGQPQHF.

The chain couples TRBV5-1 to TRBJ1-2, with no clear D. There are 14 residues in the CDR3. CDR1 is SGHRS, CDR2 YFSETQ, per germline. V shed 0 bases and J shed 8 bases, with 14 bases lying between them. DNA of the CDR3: TGCGCCAGCAGCTTGGAAACGGATGGAAGGGGCTACACCTTC. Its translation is CASSLETDGRGYTF.